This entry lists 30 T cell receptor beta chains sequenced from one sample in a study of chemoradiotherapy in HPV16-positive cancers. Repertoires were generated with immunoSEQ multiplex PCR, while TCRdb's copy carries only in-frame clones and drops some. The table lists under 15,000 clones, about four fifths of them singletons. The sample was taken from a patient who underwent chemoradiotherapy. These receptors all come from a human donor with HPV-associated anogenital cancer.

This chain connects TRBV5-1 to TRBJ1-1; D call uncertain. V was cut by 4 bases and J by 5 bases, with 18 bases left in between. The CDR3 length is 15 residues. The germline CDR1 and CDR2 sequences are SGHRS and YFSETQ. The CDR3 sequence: CASSKEGIGPTEAFF. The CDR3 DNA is TGCGCCAGCAGCAAAGAGGGAATAGGACCGACTGAAGCTTTCTTT.

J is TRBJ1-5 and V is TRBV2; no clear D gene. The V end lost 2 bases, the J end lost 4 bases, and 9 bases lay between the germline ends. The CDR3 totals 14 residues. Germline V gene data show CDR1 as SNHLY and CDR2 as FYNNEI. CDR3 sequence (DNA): TGTGCCAGCAGTGAACGGCAGAAGAATCAGCCCCAGCATTTT. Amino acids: CASSERQKNQPQHF.

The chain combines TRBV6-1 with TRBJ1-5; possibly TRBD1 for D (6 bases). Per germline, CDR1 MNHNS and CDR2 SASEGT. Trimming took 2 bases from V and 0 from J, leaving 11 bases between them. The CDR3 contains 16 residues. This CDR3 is CASSESDRYSNQPQHF. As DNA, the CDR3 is TGTGCCAGCAGTGAATCAGACAGGTATAGCAATCAGCCCCAGCATTTT.

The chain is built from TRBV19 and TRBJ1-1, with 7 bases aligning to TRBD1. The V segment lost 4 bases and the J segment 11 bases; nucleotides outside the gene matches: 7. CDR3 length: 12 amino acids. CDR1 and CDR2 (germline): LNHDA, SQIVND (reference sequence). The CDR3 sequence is CASSSTDRAAFF. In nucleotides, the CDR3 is TGTGCCAGTAGTAGCACAGACAGGGCGGCTTTCTTT.

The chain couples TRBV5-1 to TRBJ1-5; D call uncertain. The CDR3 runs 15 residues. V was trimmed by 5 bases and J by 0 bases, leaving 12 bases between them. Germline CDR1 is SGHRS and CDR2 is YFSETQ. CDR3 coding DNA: TGCGCCAGCAGACTGACTGACCTTAGCAATCAGCCCCAGCATTTT. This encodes CASRLTDLSNQPQHF.

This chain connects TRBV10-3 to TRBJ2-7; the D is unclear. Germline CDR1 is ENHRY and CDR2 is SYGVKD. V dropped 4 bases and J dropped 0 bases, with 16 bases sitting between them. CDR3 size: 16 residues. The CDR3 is CAISAFGGRSSYEQYF. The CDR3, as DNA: TGTGCCATCAGTGCTTTTGGCGGACGGAGCTCCTACGAGCAGTACTTC.

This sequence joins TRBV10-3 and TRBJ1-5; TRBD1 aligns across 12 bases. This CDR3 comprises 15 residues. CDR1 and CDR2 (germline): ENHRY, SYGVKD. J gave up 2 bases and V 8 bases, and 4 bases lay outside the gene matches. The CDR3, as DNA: TGTGCCATCTCCGGGACAGGGGGCGGCAATCAGCCCCAGCATTTT. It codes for CAISGTGGGNQPQHF.

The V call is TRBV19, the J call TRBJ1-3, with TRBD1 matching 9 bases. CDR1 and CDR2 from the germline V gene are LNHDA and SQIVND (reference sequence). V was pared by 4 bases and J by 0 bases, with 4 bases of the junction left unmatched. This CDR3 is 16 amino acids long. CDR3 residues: CASSSYRGLSGNTIYF. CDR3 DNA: TGTGCCAGTAGTAGCTACAGGGGGCTCTCTGGAAACACCATATATTTT.

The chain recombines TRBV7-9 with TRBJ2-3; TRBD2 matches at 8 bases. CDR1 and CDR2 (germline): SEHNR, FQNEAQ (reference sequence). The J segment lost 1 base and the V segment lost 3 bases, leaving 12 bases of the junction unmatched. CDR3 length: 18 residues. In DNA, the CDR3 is TGTGCCAGCAGCTTGTTGCCCGCGCGGCGGGGGGGCACAGATACGCAGTATTTT. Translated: CASSLLPARRGGTDTQYF.

The CDR3 region is CASNPEIFSPLHF. The CDR3 DNA reads TGTGCCAGTAACCCGGAGATCTTTTCACCCCTCCACTTT. The chain recombines TRBV6-1 with TRBJ1-6; D is undetermined. The germline gives CDR1 MNHNS, CDR2 SASEGT. V dropped 9 bases and J dropped 9 bases, with 15 bases sitting between them. The CDR3 runs 13 residues.

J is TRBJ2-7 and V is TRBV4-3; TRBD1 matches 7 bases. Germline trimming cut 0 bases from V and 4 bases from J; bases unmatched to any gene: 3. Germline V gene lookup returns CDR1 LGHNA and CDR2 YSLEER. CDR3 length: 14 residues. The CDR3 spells CASSQEPGGYEQYF. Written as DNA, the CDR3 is TGCGCCAGCAGCCAAGAGCCAGGGGGTTACGAGCAGTACTTC.

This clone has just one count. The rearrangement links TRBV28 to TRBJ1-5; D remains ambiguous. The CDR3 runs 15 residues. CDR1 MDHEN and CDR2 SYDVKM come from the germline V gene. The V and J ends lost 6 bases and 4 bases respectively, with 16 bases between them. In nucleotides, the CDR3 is TGTGCCAGCAGCCTCGGTGGCCTAGCTAATCAGCCCCAGCATTTT. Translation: CASSLGGLANQPQHF.

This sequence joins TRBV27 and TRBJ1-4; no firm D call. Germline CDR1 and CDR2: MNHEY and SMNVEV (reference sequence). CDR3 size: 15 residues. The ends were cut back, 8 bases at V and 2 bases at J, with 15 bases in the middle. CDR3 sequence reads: CASPDSEGTNEKLFF. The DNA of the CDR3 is TGTGCCAGCCCGGATTCGGAGGGTACTAATGAAAAACTGTTTTTT. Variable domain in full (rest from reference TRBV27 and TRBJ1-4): EAQVTQNPRYLITVTGKKLTVTCSQNMNHEYMSWYRQDPGLGLRQIYYSMNVEVTDKGDVPEGYKVSRKEKRNFPLILESPSPNQTSLYFCASPDSEGTNEKLFFGSGTQLSVL.

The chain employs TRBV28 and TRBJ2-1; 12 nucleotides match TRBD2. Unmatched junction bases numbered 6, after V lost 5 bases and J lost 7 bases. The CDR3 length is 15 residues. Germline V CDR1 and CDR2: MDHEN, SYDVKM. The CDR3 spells CASSPAGTSGNEQFF. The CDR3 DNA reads TGTGCCAGCAGTCCTGCCGGGACTAGCGGGAATGAGCAGTTCTTC.

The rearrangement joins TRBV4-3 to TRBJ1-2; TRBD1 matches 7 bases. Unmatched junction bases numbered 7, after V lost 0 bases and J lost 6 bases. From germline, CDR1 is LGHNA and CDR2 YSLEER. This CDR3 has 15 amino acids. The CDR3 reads CASSQEGEGAHGYTF. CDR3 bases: TGCGCCAGCAGCCAAGAAGGGGAGGGGGCTCATGGCTACACCTTC.

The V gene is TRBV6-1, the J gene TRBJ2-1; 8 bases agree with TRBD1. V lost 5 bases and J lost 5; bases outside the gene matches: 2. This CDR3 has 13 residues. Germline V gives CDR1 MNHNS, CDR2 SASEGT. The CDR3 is CASSMTGDNEQFF. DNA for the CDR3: TGTGCCAGCAGTATGACAGGGGACAATGAGCAGTTCTTC.

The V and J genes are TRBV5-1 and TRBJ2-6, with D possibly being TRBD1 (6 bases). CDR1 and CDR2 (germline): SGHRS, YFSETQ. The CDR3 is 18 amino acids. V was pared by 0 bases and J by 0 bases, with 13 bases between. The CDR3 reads CASSLDALQGSGANVLTF. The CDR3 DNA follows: TGCGCCAGCAGCTTGGACGCCTTACAGGGCTCTGGGGCCAACGTCCTGACTTTC. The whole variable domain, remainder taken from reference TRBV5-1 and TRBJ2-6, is KAGVTQTPRYLIKTRGQQVTLSCSPISGHRSVSWYQQTPGQGLQFLFEYFSETQRNKGNFPGRFSGRQFSNSRSEMNVSTLELGDSALYLCASSLDALQGSGANVLTFGAGSRLTVL.

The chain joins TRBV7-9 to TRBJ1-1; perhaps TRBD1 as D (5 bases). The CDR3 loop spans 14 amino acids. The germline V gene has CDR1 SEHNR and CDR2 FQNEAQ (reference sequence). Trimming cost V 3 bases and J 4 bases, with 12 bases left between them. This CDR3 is CASSFGGVGTEAFF. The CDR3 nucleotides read TGTGCCAGCAGCTTTGGGGGAGTAGGCACTGAAGCTTTCTTT.

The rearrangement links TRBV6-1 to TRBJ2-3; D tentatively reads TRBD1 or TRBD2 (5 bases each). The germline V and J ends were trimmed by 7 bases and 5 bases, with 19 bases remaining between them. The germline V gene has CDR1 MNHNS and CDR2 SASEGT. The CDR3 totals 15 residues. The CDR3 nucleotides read TGTGCCAGCAAGATCATGGGACCCAACGTAGATACGCAGTATTTT. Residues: CASKIMGPNVDTQYF.

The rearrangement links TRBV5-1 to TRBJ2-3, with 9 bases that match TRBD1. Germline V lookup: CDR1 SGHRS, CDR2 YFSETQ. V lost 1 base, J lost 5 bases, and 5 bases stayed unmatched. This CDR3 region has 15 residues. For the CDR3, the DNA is TGCGCCAGCAGCTTGCAGGACAGGGGTAGAGATACGCAGTATTTT. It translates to CASSLQDRGRDTQYF.

CDR3 sequence (DNA): TGTGCCATCAGTGAGGCGGACTCTAGCTCTGGGGCCAACGTCCTGACTTTC. It translates to CAISEADSSSGANVLTF. This rearrangement joins TRBV10-3 to TRBJ2-6; D is possibly TRBD2 (5 bases). Trimming removed 2 bases at V and 0 bases at J, with 11 bases between. Looked up from germline, CDR1 is ENHRY and CDR2 is SYGVKD. CDR3 length: 17 amino acids.

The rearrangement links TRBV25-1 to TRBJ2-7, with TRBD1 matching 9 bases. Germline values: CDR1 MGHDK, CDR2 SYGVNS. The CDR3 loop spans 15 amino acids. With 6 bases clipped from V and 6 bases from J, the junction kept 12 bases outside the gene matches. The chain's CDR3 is CASSGSRTGAFEQYF. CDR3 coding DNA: TGTGCCAGCAGCGGCTCCCGGACAGGGGCGTTCGAGCAGTACTTC.

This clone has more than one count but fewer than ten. As DNA, the CDR3 is TGCGCCAGCAGCCTAAACCCCGGGACTGAGAACACTGAAGCTTTCTTT. Translating it yields CASSLNPGTENTEAFF. The genes are TRBV5-1 and TRBJ1-1; the D gene is possibly TRBD1 (5 bases). Germline values: CDR1 SGHRS, CDR2 YFSETQ. V lost 4 bases, J lost 1 base, and 17 bases lay in between. The CDR3 length is 16 residues.

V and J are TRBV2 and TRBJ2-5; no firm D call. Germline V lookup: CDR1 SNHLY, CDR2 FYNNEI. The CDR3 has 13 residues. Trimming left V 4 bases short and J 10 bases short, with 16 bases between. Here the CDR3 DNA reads TGTGCCAGCAGTGTCCTCCTAGGTGGGGACCAGTACTTC. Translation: CASSVLLGGDQYF.

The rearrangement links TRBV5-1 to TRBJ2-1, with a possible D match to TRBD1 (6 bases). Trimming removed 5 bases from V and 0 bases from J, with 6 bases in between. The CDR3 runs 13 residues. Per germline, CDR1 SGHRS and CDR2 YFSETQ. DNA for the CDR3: TGCGCCAGCAGGGACAGCTCCTACAATGAGCAGTTCTTC. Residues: CASRDSSYNEQFF.

The CDR3 reads CASSLTKGVGSPLHF. In nucleotides, the CDR3 is TGTGCCAGCAGCCTAACCAAGGGGGTAGGTTCACCCCTCCACTTT. The chain joins TRBV7-8 to TRBJ1-6, with D possibly being TRBD1 (6 bases). Trimming took 5 bases from V and 9 from J, leaving 17 bases between them. The CDR3 totals 15 residues. Per germline, CDR1 SGHVS and CDR2 FQNEAQ.

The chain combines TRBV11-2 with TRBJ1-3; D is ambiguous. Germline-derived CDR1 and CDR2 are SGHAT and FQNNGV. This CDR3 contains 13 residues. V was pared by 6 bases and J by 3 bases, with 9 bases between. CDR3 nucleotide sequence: TGTGCCAGCAGTCGAATCAGTGGAAACACCATATATTTT. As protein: CASSRISGNTIYF.

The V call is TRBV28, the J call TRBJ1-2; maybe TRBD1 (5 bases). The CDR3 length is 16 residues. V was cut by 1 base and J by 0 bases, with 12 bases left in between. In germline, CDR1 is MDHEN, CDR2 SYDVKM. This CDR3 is CASSLFGDSTNYGYTF. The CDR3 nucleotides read TGTGCCAGCAGTTTATTCGGGGACTCTACTAACTATGGCTACACCTTC.

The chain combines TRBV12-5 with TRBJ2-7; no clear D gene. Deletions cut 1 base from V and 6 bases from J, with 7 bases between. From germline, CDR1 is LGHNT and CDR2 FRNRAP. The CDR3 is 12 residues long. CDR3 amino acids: CASGLDLPEQYF. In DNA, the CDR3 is TGTGCTAGTGGTTTGGATCTTCCCGAGCAGTACTTC.

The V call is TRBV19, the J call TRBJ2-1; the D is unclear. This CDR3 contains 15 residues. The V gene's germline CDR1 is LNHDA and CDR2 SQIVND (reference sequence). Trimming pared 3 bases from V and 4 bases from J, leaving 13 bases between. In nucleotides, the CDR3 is TGTGCCAGTAGTATTGAACTGATGCGTTACAATGAGCAGTTCTTC. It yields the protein CASSIELMRYNEQFF.